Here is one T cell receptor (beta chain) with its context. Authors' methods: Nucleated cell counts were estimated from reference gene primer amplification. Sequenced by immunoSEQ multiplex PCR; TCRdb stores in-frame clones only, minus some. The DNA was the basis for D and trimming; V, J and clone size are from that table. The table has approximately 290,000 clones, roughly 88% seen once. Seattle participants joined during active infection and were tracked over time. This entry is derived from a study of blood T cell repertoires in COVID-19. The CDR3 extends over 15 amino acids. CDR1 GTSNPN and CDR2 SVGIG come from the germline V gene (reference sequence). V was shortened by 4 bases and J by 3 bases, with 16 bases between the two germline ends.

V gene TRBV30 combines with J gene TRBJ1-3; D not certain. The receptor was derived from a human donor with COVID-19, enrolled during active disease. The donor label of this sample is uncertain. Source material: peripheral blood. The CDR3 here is CAWKFGVASGNTIYF. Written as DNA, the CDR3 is TGTGCCTGGAAGTTCGGGGTAGCAAGTGGAAACACCATATATTTT.